This T cell receptor (beta chain) came from a study of blood T cell repertoires in COVID-19. The wider study: PBMCs, B-cell-depleted T cells, or T cells were the source of the cDNA or gDNA that made up the material.

Some clones are missing from TCRdb's copy, which holds only in-frame ones; the method was immunoSEQ multiplex PCR. The sample includes over 200,000 clones, roughly 90% of them seen just once. V was pared by 2 bases and J by 9 bases, with 4 bases of the junction left unmatched. The CDR3 contains 13 residues. Germline-derived CDR1 and CDR2 are LGHDT and YNNKEL (reference sequence). The clonotype comes from a man aged 55 to 69 who had recovered from COVID-19. The sequenced sample consisted of peripheral blood. This sequence joins TRBV3-1 (or the pseudogene TRBV3-2) and TRBJ2-7; 10 bases fit TRBD2. The CDR3 DNA sequence: TGTGCCAGCAGCCAACTAGCGGGGGATCGGCAGTACTTC. This codes for CASSQLAGDRQYF.